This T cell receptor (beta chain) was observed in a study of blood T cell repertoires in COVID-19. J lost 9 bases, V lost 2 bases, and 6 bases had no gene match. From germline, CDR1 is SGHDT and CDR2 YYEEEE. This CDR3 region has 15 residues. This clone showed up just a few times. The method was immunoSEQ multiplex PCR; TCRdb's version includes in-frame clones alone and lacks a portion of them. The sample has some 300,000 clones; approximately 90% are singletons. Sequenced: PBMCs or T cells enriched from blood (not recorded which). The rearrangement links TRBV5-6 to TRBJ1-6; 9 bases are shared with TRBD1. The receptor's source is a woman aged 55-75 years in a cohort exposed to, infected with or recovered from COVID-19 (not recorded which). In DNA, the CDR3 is TGTGCCAGCAGCTTATCGACAGGGGGTGGTTCACCCCTCCACTTT. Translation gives CASSLSTGGGSPLHF.